The 24 T cell receptor beta chains presented below share a single source sample, sequenced in a study of response to subunit inactivated influenza vaccine. TCRdb re-called the RT-PCR reads through MiXCR, storing one row per CDR3 protein. In the table there are some 600,000 distinct CDR3 sequences, about 14% of which are singletons. The specimen comprised PBMCs from blood, sampled 14 days before vaccination. The origin of the receptors is a man between 45 and 60 years old who received an inactivated influenza vaccine.

This clonotype was counted a few times. This chain connects TRBV14 to TRBJ2-2; D not certain. Germline CDR1 is SGHDN and CDR2 is FVKESK. The CDR3 covers 15 residues. Trimming cost V 0 bases and J 3 bases, with 8 bases left between them. The CDR3 coding sequence is TGTGCCAGCAGCCAAGATGTAGGGTACACCGGGGAGCTGTTTTTT. Amino acid sequence: CASSQDVGYTGELFF.

This clonotype was detected only a few times. CDR3 loop: CASSLYQYGTQYF. The CDR3 bases are TGCGCCAGCAGCTTGTATCAATATGGGACCCAGTACTTC. The V and J genes are TRBV5-1 and TRBJ2-5; D gene unclear. Trimming removed 1 base from V and 7 bases from J, with 11 bases in between. This CDR3 region has 13 residues. Germline values: CDR1 SGHRS, CDR2 YFSETQ.

A few counts support this clonotype. J is TRBJ1-2 and V is TRBV3-1; perhaps TRBD1 as D (5 bases). V dropped 5 bases and J dropped 3 bases, with 13 bases sitting between them. Germline CDR1 reads LGHDT; CDR2 reads YNNKEL (reference sequence). This CDR3 comprises 14 residues. In nucleotides, the CDR3 is TGTGCCAGCAGCACCCGGGACGGAGACTATGGCTACACCTTC. Protein sequence: CASSTRDGDYGYTF. Full variable domain (missing parts from reference TRBV3-1 and TRBJ1-2): DTAVSQTPKYLVTQMGNDKSIKCEQNLGHDTMYWYKQDSKKFLKIMFSYNNKELIINETVPNRFSPKSPDKAHLNLHINSLELGDSAVYFCASSTRDGDYGYTFGSGTRLTVV.

The V and J genes are TRBV3-1 and TRBJ1-2; TRBD1 matches at 7 bases. The CDR3 length is 15 residues. Germline trimming cut 2 bases from V and 2 bases from J; bases unmatched to any gene: 5. Germline V gene sequence: CDR1 LGHDT, CDR2 YNNKEL (reference sequence). The chain's CDR3 is CASSQSSGQNYGYTF. The DNA for the CDR3 is TGTGCCAGCAGCCAATCCTCGGGACAGAACTATGGCTACACCTTC.

The chain joins TRBV11-1 to TRBJ2-1; 8 bases line up with TRBD2. V lost 6 bases, J lost 0 bases, and 4 bases stayed unmatched. This CDR3 is built from 15 residues. Germline V CDR1 and CDR2: SGHAT, FQDESV (reference sequence). The CDR3 here is CASRYSGISYNEQFF. Here the CDR3 DNA reads TGTGCCAGCAGGTATAGCGGGATCTCCTACAATGAGCAGTTCTTC.

The table lists this clonotype with a few counts. This sequence joins TRBV3-1 and TRBJ1-4; weak D call: TRBD1 (6 bases). V lost 0 bases to trimming and J lost 5 bases, with 13 bases between them. CDR3 length equals 16 residues. Germline lookup yields CDR1 LGHDT and CDR2 YNNKEL (reference sequence). The CDR3 nucleotides are TGTGCCAGCAGCCAAGATCCCTGGGACACAAATGAAAAACTGTTTTTT. This translates into CASSQDPWDTNEKLFF.

This clonotype showed up just a few times. V gene TRBV18 combines with J gene TRBJ2-7; D gene uncertain. Germline V gene data show CDR1 as KGHSH and CDR2 as LQKENI. This CDR3 has 12 amino acids. Trimming took off 6 bases at V and 4 bases at J, with 10 bases between the two ends. The CDR3 loop is CASSPAMYEQYF. The CDR3 DNA follows: TGTGCCAGCTCCCCCGCCATGTACGAGCAGTACTTC.

The chain combines TRBV29-1 with TRBJ2-7; D possibly corresponds to TRBD1 (6 bases). The germline V and J ends were trimmed by 0 bases and 2 bases, with 14 bases remaining between them. CDR3 length: 15 amino acids. Looked up from germline, CDR1 is SQVTM and CDR2 is ANQGSEA. The CDR3 bases are TGCAGCGTTGAAGACAGGGGTTCTTTCCCCTACGAGCAGTACTTC. It specifies CSVEDRGSFPYEQYF.

This clonotype was found a few times. J is TRBJ2-2 and V is TRBV7-2; D remains ambiguous. The CDR3 loop spans 14 amino acids. V was trimmed by 1 base and J by 1 base, leaving 4 bases between them. CDR1 is SGHTA, CDR2 FQGNSA, per germline. The DNA for the CDR3 is TGTGCCAGCAGCTTAGAAGTGAACACCGGGGAGCTGTTTTTT. It encodes CASSLEVNTGELFF.

This clonotype occurred a few times. The chain employs TRBV28 and TRBJ2-5; weak D call: TRBD2 (5 bases). Trimming removed 3 bases from V and 5 bases from J, with 13 bases in between. CDR3 size: 14 residues. Germline values: CDR1 MDHEN, CDR2 SYDVKM. Here the CDR3 reads CASSFPSPRETQYF. The CDR3 DNA sequence: TGTGCCAGCAGTTTCCCTAGCCCCCGGGAGACCCAGTACTTC.

This clonotype has a count of ten or more. The rearrangement joins TRBV28 to TRBJ2-3; 10 bases are a match to TRBD1. The trim removed 5 bases at V and 3 bases at J, leaving 5 bases unmatched. Germline CDR1 reads MDHEN; CDR2 reads SYDVKM. The CDR3 totals 15 residues. CDR3 amino acids: CASSNRDRGTDTQYF. The CDR3 DNA follows: TGTGCCAGCAGTAACCGGGACAGGGGTACAGATACGCAGTATTTT.

This clonotype has just a few counts. J is TRBJ2-3 and V is TRBV3-1; no clear D gene. This CDR3 spans 14 amino acids. The V gene's germline CDR1 is LGHDT and CDR2 YNNKEL (reference sequence). V was pared by 1 base and J by 6 bases, with 11 bases between. The chain's CDR3 is CASSQGTLRDTQYF. The CDR3 nucleotides are TGTGCCAGCAGCCAAGGAACGCTACGGGATACGCAGTATTTT.

This clonotype turned up a few times. The chain is built from TRBV9 and TRBJ1-5; no definite D call. V was cut by 3 bases and J by 3 bases, with 7 bases left in between. The CDR3 sequence is 13 residues long. The germline V gene has CDR1 SGDLS and CDR2 YYNGEE. CDR3 coding DNA: TGTGCCAGCAGCGCCGGGATCAATCAGCCCCAGCATTTT. As protein: CASSAGINQPQHF.

There are a few counts of this clonotype. The J gene is TRBJ2-1, the V gene TRBV29-1; the match to TRBD2 covers 7 bases. The V gene's germline CDR1 is SQVTM and CDR2 ANQGSEA. Trimming removed 6 bases from V and 2 bases from J; junction bases left unmatched: 13. This CDR3 spans 16 amino acids. For the CDR3, the DNA is TGCAGCGTCCGACCGGCCTTGACTAGCACCTACAATGAGCAGTTCTTC. Amino acid sequence: CSVRPALTSTYNEQFF.

This clonotype was found a few times. The rearrangement joins TRBV6-2 or TRBV6-3 to TRBJ2-1, with D uncertain. Trimming removed 0 bases from V and 3 bases from J, with 6 bases in between. CDR3 length: 14 amino acids. Germline assignment: CDR1 MNHEY and CDR2 SVGEGT. The CDR3 loop reads CASSYSYNYNEQFF. The DNA of the CDR3 is TGTGCCAGCAGTTACTCGTACAACTACAATGAGCAGTTCTTC.

This clonotype showed up many times. This chain uses TRBV5-1 with TRBJ2-4, with D possibly called TRBD1 or TRBD2 (5 bases each). This CDR3 is 14 amino acids long. Germline V CDR1 and CDR2: SGHRS, YFSETQ. Trimming stripped 6 bases from V and 8 bases from J, with 18 bases between. CDR3 residues: CASNRDGNGDIQYF. CDR3 bases: TGCGCCAGCAACCGGGACGGGAACGGTGACATTCAGTACTTC.

This clonotype was recorded a few times. The gene calls are TRBV7-9 and TRBJ1-1; D call uncertain. Germline V gene data show CDR1 as SEHNR and CDR2 as FQNEAQ (reference sequence). The CDR3 is 12 amino acids. Trimming cost V 4 bases and J 7 bases, with 10 bases left between them. CDR3 region: CASSSGRLEAFF. CDR3 DNA: TGTGCCAGCAGCTCAGGACGGCTTGAAGCTTTCTTT.

The genes are TRBV6-2 or TRBV6-3 and TRBJ1-5; no reliable D call. The ends were cut back, 2 bases at V and 5 bases at J, with 10 bases in the middle. The CDR3 has 14 residues. Germline V gives CDR1 MNHEY, CDR2 SVGEGT. The CDR3, as DNA: TGTGCCAGCAGTTACCTCCAGGAGTATCAGCCCCAGCATTTT. As protein: CASSYLQEYQPQHF.

In this sample, this clonotype turned up a few times. This sequence joins TRBV9 and TRBJ1-2; 7 bases agree with TRBD1. The CDR3 is 17 residues long. With 4 bases clipped from V and 8 bases from J, the junction kept 20 bases outside the gene matches. CDR1 is SGDLS and CDR2 is YYNGEE in the germline V gene. The CDR3 sequence: CASSLRPQGSFHLGYTF. The CDR3 nucleotides are TGTGCCAGCAGCCTCCGTCCACAGGGGTCCTTCCACCTCGGCTACACCTTC.

This clonotype has a handful of counts. This chain uses TRBV4-3 with TRBJ2-1; D call uncertain. The V gene lost 0 bases and the J gene lost 5 bases, with 8 bases spanning the gap. Germline CDR1 and CDR2: LGHNA and YSLEER. This CDR3 is 14 amino acids long. CDR3 in amino acids: CASSQETIDNEQFF. CDR3 DNA: TGCGCCAGCAGCCAAGAGACAATTGACAATGAGCAGTTCTTC.

This clonotype was recorded a few times. The rearrangement joins TRBV12-3 or TRBV12-4 to TRBJ1-2; perhaps TRBD1 as D (5 bases). This CDR3 contains 13 residues. V dropped 3 bases and J dropped 4 bases, with 9 bases sitting between them. The CDR3 loop is CASSLQDTYGYTF. The CDR3 DNA reads TGTGCCAGCAGTTTGCAGGACACCTATGGCTACACCTTC.

The rearrangement joins TRBV19 to TRBJ2-3, with TRBD2 identical over 14 bases. The junction had 10 bases not matched to a gene; V was cut back by 5 bases and J by 3 bases. Germline values: CDR1 LNHDA, CDR2 SQIVND (reference sequence). CDR3 length: 18 residues. The CDR3 loop reads CASSVTSGGARRTDTQYF. The CDR3 coding sequence is TGTGCCAGTAGTGTGACTAGCGGGGGGGCTCGGAGGACAGATACGCAGTATTTT.

This clonotype was found a few times. This rearrangement joins TRBV5-6 to TRBJ1-5; 7 bases are a match to TRBD1. V gave up 3 bases and J gave up 3 bases; unmatched junction bases: 6. Germline V gene lookup returns CDR1 SGHDT and CDR2 YYEEEE. The CDR3 sequence is 15 residues long. CDR3: CASSSTGTVNQPQHF. DNA for the CDR3: TGTGCCAGCAGCTCGACCGGGACAGTCAATCAGCCCCAGCATTTT. Full variable domain (rest looked up from reference TRBV5-6 and TRBJ1-5): DAGVTQSPTHLIKTRGQQVTLRCSPKSGHDTVSWYQQALGQGPQFIFQYYEEEERQRGNFPDRFSGHQFPNYSSELNVNALLLGDSALYLCASSSTGTVNQPQHFGDGTRLSIL.

V usage is TRBV29-1 and J usage is TRBJ2-3, with 7 positions matching TRBD2. This CDR3 region has 13 residues. The junction had 9 bases not matched to a gene; V was cut back by 8 bases and J by 4 bases. CDR1 and CDR2 from the germline V gene are SQVTM and ANQGSEA. The CDR3 nucleotides read TGCAGCTTTCAGCGGGGCAGGGCAGATACGCAGTATTTT. Its protein is CSFQRGRADTQYF.